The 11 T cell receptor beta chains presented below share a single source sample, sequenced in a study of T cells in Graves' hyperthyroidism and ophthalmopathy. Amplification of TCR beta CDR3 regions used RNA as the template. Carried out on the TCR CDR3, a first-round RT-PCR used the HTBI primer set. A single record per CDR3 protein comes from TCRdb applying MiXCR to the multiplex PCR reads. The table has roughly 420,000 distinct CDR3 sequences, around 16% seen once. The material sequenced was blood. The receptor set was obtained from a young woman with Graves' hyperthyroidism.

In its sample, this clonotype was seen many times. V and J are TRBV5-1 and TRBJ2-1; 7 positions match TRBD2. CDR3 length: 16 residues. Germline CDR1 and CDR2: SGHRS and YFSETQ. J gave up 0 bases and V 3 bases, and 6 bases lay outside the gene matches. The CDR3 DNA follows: TGCGCCAGCAGCTCGGGACTACGTGTCTCCTACAATGAGCAGTTCTTC. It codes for CASSSGLRVSYNEQFF.

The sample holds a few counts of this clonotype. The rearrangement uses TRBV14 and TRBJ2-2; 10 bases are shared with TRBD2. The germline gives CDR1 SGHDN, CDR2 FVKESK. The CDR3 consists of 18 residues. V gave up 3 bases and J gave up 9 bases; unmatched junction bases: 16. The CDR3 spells CASSQSMISGRIVRELFF. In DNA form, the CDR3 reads TGTGCCAGCAGCCAGTCGATGATTAGCGGGAGGATCGTACGGGAGCTGTTTTTT. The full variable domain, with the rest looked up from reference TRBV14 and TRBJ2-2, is EAGVTQFPSHSVIEKGQTVTLRCDPISGHDNLYWYRRVMGKEIKFLLHFVKESKQDESGMPNNRFLAERTGGTYSTLKVQPAELEDSGVYFCASSQSMISGRIVRELFFGEGSRLTVL.

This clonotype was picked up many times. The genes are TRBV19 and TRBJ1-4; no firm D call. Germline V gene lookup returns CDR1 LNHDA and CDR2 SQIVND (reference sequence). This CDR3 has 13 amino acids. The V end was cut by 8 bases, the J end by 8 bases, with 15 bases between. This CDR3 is CASSVSKMEKLFF. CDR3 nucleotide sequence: TGTGCCAGTTCGGTATCCAAAATGGAAAAACTGTTTTTT.

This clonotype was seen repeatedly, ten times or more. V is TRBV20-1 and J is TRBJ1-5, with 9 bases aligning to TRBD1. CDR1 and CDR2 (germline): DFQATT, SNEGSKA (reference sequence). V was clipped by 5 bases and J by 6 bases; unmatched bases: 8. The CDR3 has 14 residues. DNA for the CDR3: TGCAGTGCTGCCGTCGGGACAGGGATTCAGCCCCAGCATTTT. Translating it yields CSAAVGTGIQPQHF.

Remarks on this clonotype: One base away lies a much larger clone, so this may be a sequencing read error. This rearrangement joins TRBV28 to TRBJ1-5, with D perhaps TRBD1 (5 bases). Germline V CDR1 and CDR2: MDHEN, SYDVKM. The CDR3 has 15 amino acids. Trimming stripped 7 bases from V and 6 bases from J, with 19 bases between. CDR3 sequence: CASNLGRGGGQPQHF. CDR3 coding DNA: TGTGCCAGCAACTTAGGTCGGGGGGGGGGTCAGCCCCAGCATTTT.

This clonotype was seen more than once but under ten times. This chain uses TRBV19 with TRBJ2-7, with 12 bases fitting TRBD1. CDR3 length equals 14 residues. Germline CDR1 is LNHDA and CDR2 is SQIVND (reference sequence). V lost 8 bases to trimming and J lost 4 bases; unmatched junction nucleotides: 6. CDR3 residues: CASATGQGAYEQYF. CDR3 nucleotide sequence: TGTGCCAGTGCAACGGGACAGGGGGCGTACGAGCAGTACTTC.

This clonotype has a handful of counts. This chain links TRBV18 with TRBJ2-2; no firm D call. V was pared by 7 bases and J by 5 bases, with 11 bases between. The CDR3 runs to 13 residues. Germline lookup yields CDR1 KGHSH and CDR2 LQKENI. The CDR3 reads CASLISWTGELFF. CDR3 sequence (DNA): TGTGCCAGCTTGATCTCGTGGACCGGGGAGCTGTTTTTT.

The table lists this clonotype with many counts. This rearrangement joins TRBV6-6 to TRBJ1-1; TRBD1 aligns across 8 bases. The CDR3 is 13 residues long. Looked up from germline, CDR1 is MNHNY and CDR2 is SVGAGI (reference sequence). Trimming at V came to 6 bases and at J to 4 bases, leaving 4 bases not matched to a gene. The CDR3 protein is CASSYTGGTEAFF. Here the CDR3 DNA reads TGTGCCAGCAGCTACACAGGGGGCACTGAAGCTTTCTTT.

CDR3 DNA: TGTGCCAGCAGAAAGGGGCGGGATCAGCCCCAGCATTTT. It is translated as CASRKGRDQPQHF. This chain links TRBV7-2 with TRBJ1-5; TRBD1 is a possible D gene (5 bases). CDR1 is SGHTA, CDR2 FQGNSA, per germline. Trimming left V 6 bases short and J 5 bases short, with 11 bases between. The CDR3 runs to 13 residues.

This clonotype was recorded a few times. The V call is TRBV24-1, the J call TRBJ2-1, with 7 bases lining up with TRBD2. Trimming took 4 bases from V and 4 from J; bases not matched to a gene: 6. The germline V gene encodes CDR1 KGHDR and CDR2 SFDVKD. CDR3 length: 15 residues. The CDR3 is CATSEGRAPYNEQFF. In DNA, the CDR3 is TGTGCCACCAGTGAAGGGAGGGCGCCTTACAATGAGCAGTTCTTC.

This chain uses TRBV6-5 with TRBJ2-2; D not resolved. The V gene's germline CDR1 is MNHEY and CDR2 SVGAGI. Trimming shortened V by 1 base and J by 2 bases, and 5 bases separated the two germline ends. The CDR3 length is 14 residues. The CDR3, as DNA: TGTGCCAGCAGTTACTACGATAACACCGGGGAGCTGTTTTTT. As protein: CASSYYDNTGELFF.